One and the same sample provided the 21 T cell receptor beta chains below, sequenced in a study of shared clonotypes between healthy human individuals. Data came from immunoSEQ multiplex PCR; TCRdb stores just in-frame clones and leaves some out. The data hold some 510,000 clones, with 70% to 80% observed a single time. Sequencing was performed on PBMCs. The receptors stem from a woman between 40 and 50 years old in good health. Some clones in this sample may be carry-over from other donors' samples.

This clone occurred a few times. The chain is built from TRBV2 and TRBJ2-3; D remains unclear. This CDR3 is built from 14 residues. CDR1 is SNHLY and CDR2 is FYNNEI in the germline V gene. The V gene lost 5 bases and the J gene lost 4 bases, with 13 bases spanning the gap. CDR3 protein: CASSSGSPADTQYF. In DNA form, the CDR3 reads TGTGCCAGCAGTTCGGGTAGCCCGGCAGATACGCAGTATTTT.

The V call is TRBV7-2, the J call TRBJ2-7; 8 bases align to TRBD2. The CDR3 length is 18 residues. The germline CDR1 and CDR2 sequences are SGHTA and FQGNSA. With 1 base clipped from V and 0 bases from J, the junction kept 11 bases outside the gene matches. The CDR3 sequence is CASSLGGSGRTASYEQYF. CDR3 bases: TGTGCCAGCAGCTTAGGGGGGAGCGGGAGAACGGCCTCCTACGAGCAGTACTTC.

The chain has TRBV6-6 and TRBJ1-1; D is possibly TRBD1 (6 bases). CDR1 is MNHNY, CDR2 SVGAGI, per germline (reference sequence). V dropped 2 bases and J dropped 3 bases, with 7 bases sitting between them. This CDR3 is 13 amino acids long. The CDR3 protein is CASSYRQDTEAFF. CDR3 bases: TGTGCCAGCAGTTACAGACAGGACACTGAAGCTTTCTTT.

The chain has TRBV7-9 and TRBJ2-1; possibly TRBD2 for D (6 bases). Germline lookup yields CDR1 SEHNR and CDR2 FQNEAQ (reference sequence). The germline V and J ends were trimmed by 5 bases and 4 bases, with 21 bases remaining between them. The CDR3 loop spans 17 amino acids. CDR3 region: CASSHPPRGGGYNEQFF. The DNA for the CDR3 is TGTGCCAGCAGCCACCCCCCTAGGGGAGGCGGGTACAATGAGCAGTTCTTC.

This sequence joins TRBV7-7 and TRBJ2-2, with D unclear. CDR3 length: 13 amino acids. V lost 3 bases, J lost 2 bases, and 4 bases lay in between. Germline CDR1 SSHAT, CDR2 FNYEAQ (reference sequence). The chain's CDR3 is CASSFTNTGELFF. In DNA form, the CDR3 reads TGTGCCAGCAGCTTTACAAACACCGGGGAGCTGTTTTTT.

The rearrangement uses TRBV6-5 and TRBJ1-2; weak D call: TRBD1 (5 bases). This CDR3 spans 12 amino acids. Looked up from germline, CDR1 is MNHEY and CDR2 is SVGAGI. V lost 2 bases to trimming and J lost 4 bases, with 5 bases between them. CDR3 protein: CASSYDSYGYTF. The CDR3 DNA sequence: TGTGCCAGCAGTTACGACAGCTATGGCTACACCTTC.

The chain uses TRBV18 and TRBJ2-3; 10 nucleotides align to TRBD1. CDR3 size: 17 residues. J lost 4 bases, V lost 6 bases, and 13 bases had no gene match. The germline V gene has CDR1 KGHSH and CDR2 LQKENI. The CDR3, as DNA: TGTGCCAGCTCGCCAACCCCACCCGGGACAGGGGCAGATACGCAGTATTTT. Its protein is CASSPTPPGTGADTQYF.

CDR3 in DNA: TGTGCCTGGAGTTTCAGGGGGGGTACGTACGAGCAGTACTTC. This translates into CAWSFRGGTYEQYF. The chain joins TRBV30 to TRBJ2-7; D may correspond to TRBD1 or TRBD2 (7 bases each). Trimming took 2 bases from V and 4 from J, leaving 15 bases between them. Germline values: CDR1 GTSNPN, CDR2 SVGIG (reference sequence). The CDR3 totals 14 residues.

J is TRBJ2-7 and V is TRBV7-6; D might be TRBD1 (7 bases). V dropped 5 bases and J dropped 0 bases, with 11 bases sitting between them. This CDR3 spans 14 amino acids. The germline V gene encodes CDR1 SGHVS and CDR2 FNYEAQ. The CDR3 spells CASSGGTASYEQYF. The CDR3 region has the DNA TGTGCCAGCAGCGGCGGGACAGCCTCCTACGAGCAGTACTTC.

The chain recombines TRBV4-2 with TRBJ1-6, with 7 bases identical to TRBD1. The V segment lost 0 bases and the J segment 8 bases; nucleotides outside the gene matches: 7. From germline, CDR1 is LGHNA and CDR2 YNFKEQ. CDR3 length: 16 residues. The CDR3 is CASSQDPGTADSPLHF. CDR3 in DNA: TGTGCCAGCAGCCAAGATCCAGGGACAGCCGATTCACCCCTCCACTTT.

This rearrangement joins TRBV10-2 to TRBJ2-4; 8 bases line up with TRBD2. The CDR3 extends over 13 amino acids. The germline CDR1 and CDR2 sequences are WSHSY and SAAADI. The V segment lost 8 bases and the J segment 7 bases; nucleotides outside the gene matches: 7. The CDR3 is CASGSLAGNIQYF. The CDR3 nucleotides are TGCGCCAGCGGGTCCTTAGCGGGGAACATTCAGTACTTC.

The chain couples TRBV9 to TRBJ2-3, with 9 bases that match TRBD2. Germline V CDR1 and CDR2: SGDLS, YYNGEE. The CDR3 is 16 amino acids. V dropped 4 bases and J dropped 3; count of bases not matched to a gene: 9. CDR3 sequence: CASSSTSGRNTDTQYF. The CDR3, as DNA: TGTGCCAGCAGCTCTACCAGCGGGAGGAATACAGATACGCAGTATTTT.

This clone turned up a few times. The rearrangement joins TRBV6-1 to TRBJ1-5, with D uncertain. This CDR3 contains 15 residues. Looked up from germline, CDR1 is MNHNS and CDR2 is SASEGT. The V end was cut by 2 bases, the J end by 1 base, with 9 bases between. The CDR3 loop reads CASSELWVSNQPQHF. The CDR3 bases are TGTGCCAGCAGTGAATTGTGGGTCAGCAATCAGCCCCAGCATTTT.

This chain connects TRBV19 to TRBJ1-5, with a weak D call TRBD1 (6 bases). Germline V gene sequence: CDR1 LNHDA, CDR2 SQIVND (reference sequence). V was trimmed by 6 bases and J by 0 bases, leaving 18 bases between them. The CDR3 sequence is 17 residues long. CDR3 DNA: TGTGCCAGTAGCCTCCTACTGACAGGCCATAGCAATCAGCCCCAGCATTTT. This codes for CASSLLLTGHSNQPQHF.

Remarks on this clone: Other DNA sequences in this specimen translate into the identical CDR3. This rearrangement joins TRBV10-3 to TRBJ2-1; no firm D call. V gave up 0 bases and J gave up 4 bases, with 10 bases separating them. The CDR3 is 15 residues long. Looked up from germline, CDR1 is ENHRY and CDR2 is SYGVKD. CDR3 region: CAISESTGSYNEQFF. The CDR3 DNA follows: TGTGCCATCAGTGAGTCGACGGGTTCGTACAATGAGCAGTTCTTC.

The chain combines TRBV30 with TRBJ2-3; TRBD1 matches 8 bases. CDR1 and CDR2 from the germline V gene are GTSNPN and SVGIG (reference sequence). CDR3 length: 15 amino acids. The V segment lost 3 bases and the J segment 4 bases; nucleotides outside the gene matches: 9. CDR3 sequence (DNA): TGTGCCTGGAGGACAGGGGTTCGAGGATCAGATACGCAGTATTTT. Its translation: CAWRTGVRGSDTQYF. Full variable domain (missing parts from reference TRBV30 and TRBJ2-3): SQTIHQWPATLVQPVGSPLSLECTVEGTSNPNLYWYRQAAGRGLQLLFYSVGIGQISSEVPQNLSASRPQDRQFILSSKKLLLSDSGFYLCAWRTGVRGSDTQYFGPGTRLTVL.

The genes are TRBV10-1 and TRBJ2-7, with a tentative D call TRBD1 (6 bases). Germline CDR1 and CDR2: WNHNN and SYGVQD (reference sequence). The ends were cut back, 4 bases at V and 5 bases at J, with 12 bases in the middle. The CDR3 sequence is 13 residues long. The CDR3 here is CASSAAGVNEQYF. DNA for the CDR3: TGCGCCAGCAGTGCTGCAGGGGTCAACGAGCAGTACTTC.

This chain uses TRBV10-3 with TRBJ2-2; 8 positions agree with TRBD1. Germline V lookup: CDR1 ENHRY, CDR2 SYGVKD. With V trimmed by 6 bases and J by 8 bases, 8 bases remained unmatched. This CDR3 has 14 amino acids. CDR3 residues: CAIRTGEPTGELFF. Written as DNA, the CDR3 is TGTGCCATCAGGACAGGGGAGCCTACTGGGGAGCTGTTTTTT.

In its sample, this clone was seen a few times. This chain's CDR3 is CASSEQGSYYGYTF. As DNA, the CDR3 is TGTGCCAGCAGCGAGCAGGGGTCCTACTATGGCTACACCTTC. The V gene is TRBV7-8, the J gene TRBJ1-2; the D gene is possibly TRBD1 (6 bases). Trimming left V 5 bases short and J 3 bases short, with 13 bases between. The CDR3 has 14 amino acids. CDR1 and CDR2 from the germline V gene are SGHVS and FQNEAQ.

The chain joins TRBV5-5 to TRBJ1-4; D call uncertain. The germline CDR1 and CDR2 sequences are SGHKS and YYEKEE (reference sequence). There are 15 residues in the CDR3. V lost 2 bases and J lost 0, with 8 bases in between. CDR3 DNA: TGTGCCAGCAGCTTTGAGCTTGCAACTAATGAAAAACTGTTTTTT. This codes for CASSFELATNEKLFF. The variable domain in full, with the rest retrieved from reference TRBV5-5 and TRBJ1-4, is DAGVTQSPTHLIKTRGQQVTLRCSPISGHKSVSWYQQVLGQGPQFIFQYYEKEERGRGNFPDRFSARQFPNYSSELNVNALLLGDSALYLCASSFELATNEKLFFGSGTQLSVL.

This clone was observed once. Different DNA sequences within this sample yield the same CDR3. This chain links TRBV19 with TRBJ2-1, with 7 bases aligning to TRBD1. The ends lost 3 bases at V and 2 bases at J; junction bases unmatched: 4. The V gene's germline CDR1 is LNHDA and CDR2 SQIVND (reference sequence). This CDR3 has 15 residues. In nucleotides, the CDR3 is TGTGCCAGTAGTATTGAAGGACAGGCCTACAATGAGCAGTTCTTC. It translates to CASSIEGQAYNEQFF.